This entry describes one T cell receptor (beta chain). The time point denotes: pre-sensitization, week 0. Treatment meaning: therapeutic diphenylcyclopropenone sensitization with weekly scalp DPC. This record belongs to a study of human T cells and chemical hapten exposure. The CDR3 has 15 amino acids. V was clipped by 3 bases and J by 3 bases; unmatched bases: 5. CDR1 is LNHNV and CDR2 is YYDKDF in the germline V gene (reference sequence). TCRdb independently ran MiXCR on the RACE reads; one entry per CDR3 protein. Seen here are some 400,000 distinct CDR3 sequences, about 5.1% observed once, and the top ten hold 2.6%.

The starting material was whole blood, obtained in connection with sensitization to the hapten diphenylcyclopropenone (DPC). The TCR sequence derives from a woman between 45 and 60 years old with alopecia areata. Some clones in this sample may be carry-over from other donors' samples. The gene calls are TRBV15 and TRBJ2-3, with 8 bases matching TRBD2. As DNA, the CDR3 is TGTGCCACCAGCAGGGCCGGACTAGCAACAGATACGCAGTATTTT. Translating it yields CATSRAGLATDTQYF.